The 29 T cell receptor beta chains in this list originate from one sample, sequenced in a study of T cells after yellow fever vaccination. TCRdb called the 5' RACE reads again in MiXCR, with one record for every CDR3 protein. The sample holds around 590,000 distinct CDR3 sequences; more than 9% are singletons and the top ten take about 15%. The input for sequencing was PBMCs, taken on the day of the yellow fever booster vaccination. These receptors were obtained from a man under 40 who received the YFV17D yellow fever vaccine.

This clonotype came up a few times. The chain uses TRBV12-3 or TRBV12-4 and TRBJ2-3, with 8 positions matching TRBD2. V was clipped by 5 bases and J by 4 bases; unmatched bases: 8. CDR3 length equals 15 residues. Written as DNA, the CDR3 is TGTGCCAGCAGTCAAGCGGGAGATATAGCAGATACGCAGTATTTT. Encoded protein: CASSQAGDIADTQYF.

The chain recombines TRBV20-1 with TRBJ1-3; D unclear. The CDR3 is 11 amino acids. Germline-derived CDR1 and CDR2 are DFQATT and SNEGSKA (reference sequence). Trimming stripped 5 bases from V and 0 bases from J, with 2 bases between. CDR3 protein: CSADSGNTIYF. The CDR3 DNA is TGCAGTGCTGACTCTGGAAACACCATATATTTT.

J is TRBJ2-1 and V is TRBV27, with a weak D call TRBD2 (6 bases). Germline CDR1 is MNHEY and CDR2 is SMNVEV (reference sequence). Trimming cost V 2 bases and J 9 bases, with 17 bases left between them. The CDR3 runs 15 residues. The CDR3 loop reads CASSLNPGRQGEQFF. CDR3 bases: TGTGCCAGCAGTTTAAACCCGGGGAGGCAAGGTGAGCAGTTCTTC.

Only a few counts were recorded for this clonotype. CDR3 DNA: TGTGCCAGCAGCTTGGAGTCAGGGCGACCGGAGATTAATCAGTTCTTC. Translated: CASSLESGRPEINQFF. J is TRBJ2-1 and V is TRBV7-3; perhaps TRBD1 as D (5 bases). V gave up 3 bases and J gave up 13 bases, with 25 bases separating them. The CDR3 is 16 amino acids. Germline CDR1 reads SGHTA; CDR2 reads FQGTGA.

The chain recombines TRBV6-1 with TRBJ2-7; 7 bases agree with TRBD2. The CDR3 covers 15 residues. Germline V lookup: CDR1 MNHNS, CDR2 SASEGT. With 6 bases clipped from V and 6 bases from J, the junction kept 14 bases outside the gene matches. The CDR3 loop is CASSPRVGEGPEQYF. The CDR3 DNA follows: TGTGCCAGCAGCCCCCGGGTGGGGGAGGGCCCCGAGCAGTACTTC.

The chain links TRBV6-1 to TRBJ1-4, with 10 bases identical to TRBD1. V lost 7 bases and J lost 7; bases outside the gene matches: 9. The CDR3 length is 15 residues. CDR1 MNHNS and CDR2 SASEGT come from the germline V gene. For the CDR3, the DNA is TGTGCCAGCAATACGGCTGGGACAGGGGTTGAAAAACTGTTTTTT. Protein sequence: CASNTAGTGVEKLFF.

This clonotype was found a few times. The chain recombines TRBV6-5 with TRBJ2-1; the D gene is possibly TRBD1 (6 bases). The germline V gene has CDR1 MNHEY and CDR2 SVGAGI. The CDR3 runs to 15 residues. V lost 2 bases, J lost 9 bases, and 17 bases lay in between. The CDR3 DNA is TGTGCCAGCAGTTACGCGGCAGGGGAAAATGGTGAGCAGTTCTTC. Residues: CASSYAAGENGEQFF.

This clonotype was seen a handful of times. V gene TRBV7-2 combines with J gene TRBJ1-5; tentative D call: TRBD1 (6 bases). The germline V and J ends were trimmed by 9 bases and 2 bases, with 17 bases remaining between them. Looked up from germline, CDR1 is SGHTA and CDR2 is FQGNSA. The CDR3 spans 15 residues. The CDR3 DNA reads TGTGCCAGTAACACAGGGATATTGGGCAATCAGCCCCAGCATTTT. Translating it yields CASNTGILGNQPQHF.

The rearrangement links TRBV3-1 to TRBJ2-7; the match to TRBD2 covers 8 bases. This CDR3 has 17 amino acids. Germline V gene sequence: CDR1 LGHDT, CDR2 YNNKEL (reference sequence). Unmatched junction bases numbered 20, after V lost 11 bases and J lost 2 bases. In nucleotides, the CDR3 is TGTGCCTCCACCCAAGAGTCGGGGGGGCTCCTACCCTACGAGCAGTACTTC. It specifies CASTQESGGLLPYEQYF.

This clonotype was observed a few times. The genes are TRBV6-5 and TRBJ2-7; D is uncertain. CDR1 and CDR2 from the germline V gene are MNHEY and SVGAGI. The CDR3 is 16 residues long. V was shortened by 2 bases and J by 1 base, with 15 bases between the two germline ends. CDR3 sequence reads: CASSYRRDRGSYEQYF. The CDR3 bases are TGTGCCAGCAGTTACCGGAGAGACCGAGGATCCTACGAGCAGTACTTC.

This sequence joins TRBV7-9 and TRBJ1-1; the D is unclear. The CDR3 length is 13 residues. Trimming left V 2 bases short and J 7 bases short, with 11 bases between. CDR1 is SEHNR and CDR2 is FQNEAQ in the germline V gene (reference sequence). The CDR3 loop is CASSLIGPREAFF. The DNA of the CDR3 is TGTGCCAGCAGCTTAATCGGCCCGCGTGAAGCTTTCTTT.

This clonotype was recorded at least ten times. The rearrangement uses TRBV7-2 and TRBJ2-7; D gene unclear. Germline V gene lookup returns CDR1 SGHTA and CDR2 FQGNSA. V was trimmed by 1 base and J by 4 bases, leaving 11 bases between them. The CDR3 loop spans 14 amino acids. In DNA, the CDR3 is TGTGCCAGCAGCTTAGGCCAGCCCCCATACGAGCAGTACTTC. Translating it yields CASSLGQPPYEQYF.

The table lists this clonotype with a few counts. The chain carries TRBV6-5 and TRBJ2-1; 7 bases are a match to TRBD1. The CDR3 extends over 16 amino acids. V lost 2 bases and J lost 8; bases outside the gene matches: 12. Germline V gene data show CDR1 as MNHEY and CDR2 as SVGAGI. CDR3 sequence reads: CASSYRGLARQDEQFF. CDR3 in DNA: TGTGCCAGCAGTTACAGGGGGCTAGCAAGGCAGGATGAGCAGTTCTTC.

The J gene is TRBJ2-7, the V gene TRBV6-5, with 8 nucleotides matching TRBD2. Unmatched junction bases numbered 8, after V lost 2 bases and J lost 5 bases. The CDR3 consists of 15 residues. Looked up from germline, CDR1 is MNHEY and CDR2 is SVGAGI. CDR3 nucleotide sequence: TGTGCCAGCAGTTACGCCGGGGGGGGGGAGAACGAGCAGTACTTC. Translating it yields CASSYAGGGENEQYF.

This chain uses TRBV29-1 with TRBJ2-4; 8 positions match TRBD1. CDR3 size: 16 residues. Germline CDR1 SQVTM, CDR2 ANQGSEA. Losses at the gene ends were 4 bases for V and 14 bases for J; bases not matched to a gene: 22. CDR3 coding DNA: TGCAGCGTTGCCGACAACCGACAGGGGAAGGGGTACTATGAGTACTTC. It yields the protein CSVADNRQGKGYYEYF.

The chain combines TRBV7-2 with TRBJ2-5; weak D call: TRBD1 (5 bases). The germline gives CDR1 SGHTA, CDR2 FQGNSA. Trimming took 3 bases from V and 5 from J, leaving 10 bases between them. The CDR3 spans 13 residues. In DNA, the CDR3 is TGTGCCAGCAGCTTCGACAGATCCGAGACCCAGTACTTC. It yields the protein CASSFDRSETQYF.

V usage is TRBV5-1 and J usage is TRBJ1-3, with D possibly being TRBD1 (5 bases). Deletions cut 4 bases from V and 5 bases from J, with 13 bases between. This CDR3 region has 14 residues. Per the germline V gene, CDR1 is SGHRS and CDR2 is YFSETQ. The CDR3 region is CASSPPGPRNTIYF. CDR3 sequence (DNA): TGCGCCAGCAGCCCGCCGGGACCTCGAAACACCATATATTTT.

This clonotype was detected a few times. The V call is TRBV18, the J call TRBJ1-1, with D hard to call. CDR1 and CDR2 (germline): KGHSH, LQKENI. CDR3 length: 16 residues. V lost 8 bases to trimming and J lost 0 bases, with 19 bases between them. CDR3: CASAPAGKRMNTEAFF. CDR3 bases: TGTGCCAGCGCCCCGGCCGGGAAAAGGATGAACACTGAAGCTTTCTTT.

This clonotype was detected a few times. The rearrangement links TRBV5-4 to TRBJ2-3; TRBD2 is a possible D gene (5 bases). Germline lookup yields CDR1 SGHNT and CDR2 YYREEE (reference sequence). V shed 1 base and J shed 2 bases, with 8 bases lying between them. The length of the CDR3 is 14 residues. CDR3 loop: CASSLRRDTDTQYF. The DNA of the CDR3 is TGTGCCAGCAGCTTGCGACGGGACACAGATACGCAGTATTTT.

This clonotype was recorded a few times. CDR3 amino acids: CASSLWLGDTEAFF. The DNA for the CDR3 is TGTGCCAGCAGCCTTTGGCTGGGCGACACTGAAGCTTTCTTT. The chain recombines TRBV5-6 with TRBJ1-1; D ambiguous. Germline-derived CDR1 and CDR2 are SGHDT and YYEEEE. Trimming removed 4 bases at V and 3 bases at J, with 13 bases between. CDR3 size: 14 residues.

In this sample, this clonotype turned up a few times. V usage is TRBV20-1 and J usage is TRBJ2-1, with 10 bases aligning to TRBD2. Germline V gene data show CDR1 as DFQATT and CDR2 as SNEGSKA (reference sequence). The V and J ends lost 6 bases and 4 bases, in that order; junction bases with no gene match: 6. CDR3 size: 14 residues. CDR3 in amino acids: CSAGPAGGYNEQFF. The CDR3, as DNA: TGCAGTGCCGGCCCAGCGGGAGGGTACAATGAGCAGTTCTTC.

This rearrangement joins TRBV5-1 to TRBJ2-5, with 7 bases identical to TRBD1. The V segment lost 1 base and the J segment 4 bases; nucleotides outside the gene matches: 4. The CDR3 loop spans 14 amino acids. CDR1 is SGHRS, CDR2 YFSETQ, per germline. The CDR3 here is CASSLWGQRETQYF. CDR3 DNA sequence: TGCGCCAGCAGCTTGTGGGGACAGAGAGAGACCCAGTACTTC.

This clonotype showed up just a few times. The chain carries TRBV7-2 and TRBJ1-2; the D gene is possibly TRBD1 (5 bases). Trimming pared 5 bases from V and 4 bases from J, leaving 17 bases between. The CDR3 is 15 amino acids. Germline V gene sequence: CDR1 SGHTA, CDR2 FQGNSA. The DNA of the CDR3 is TGTGCCAGCAGCGCACTCTCGACAGCGACCTATGGCTACACCTTC. This translates into CASSALSTATYGYTF.

This clonotype was recorded a few times. CDR3 amino acids: CASSWGGLAADTQYF. CDR3 DNA sequence: TGTGCCAGCAGCTGGGGAGGCTTAGCGGCAGATACGCAGTATTTT. The chain couples TRBV5-5 to TRBJ2-3; possibly TRBD2 for D (6 bases). CDR3 length: 15 residues. Germline V CDR1 and CDR2: SGHKS, YYEKEE (reference sequence). V was cut by 3 bases and J by 4 bases, with 15 bases left in between.

There are a few counts of this clonotype. The gene calls are TRBV19 and TRBJ2-5, with D tentatively TRBD2 (6 bases). Trimming left V 6 bases short and J 4 bases short, with 15 bases between. CDR1 LNHDA and CDR2 SQIVND come from the germline V gene (reference sequence). The CDR3 spans 14 residues. The CDR3 sequence is CASRAGGIGETQYF. The CDR3 coding sequence is TGTGCCAGTAGAGCAGGAGGGATTGGAGAGACCCAGTACTTC.

This clonotype was detected ten times or more. This sequence joins TRBV24-1 and TRBJ2-1; D might be TRBD2 (6 bases). The CDR3 contains 13 residues. Trimming stripped 2 bases from V and 9 bases from J, with 10 bases between. Per germline, CDR1 KGHDR and CDR2 SFDVKD. CDR3 nucleotides: TGTGCCACCAGTGATTACGTGGGGGGTGAGCAGTTCTTC. This encodes CATSDYVGGEQFF.

This clonotype was recorded a few times. This sequence joins TRBV3-1 and TRBJ1-5; unclear D gene. Germline CDR1 LGHDT, CDR2 YNNKEL (reference sequence). The CDR3 has 15 amino acids. V was trimmed by 1 base and J by 7 bases, leaving 14 bases between them. The CDR3 spells CASSQGRCVRQPQHF. The CDR3 DNA reads as TGTGCCAGCAGCCAAGGCCGCTGCGTCAGGCAGCCCCAGCATTTT.

This clonotype was seen a few times. The CDR3 region has the DNA TGTGCCAGCAGCTTAGGGCACAGGAGAAAACTCACAGATACGCAGTATTTT. Amino acid sequence: CASSLGHRRKLTDTQYF. This chain links TRBV7-6 with TRBJ2-3; tentative D call: TRBD1 (5 bases). The germline V gene has CDR1 SGHVS and CDR2 FNYEAQ. Trimming removed 1 base at V and 2 bases at J, with 16 bases between. The CDR3 extends over 17 amino acids.

This clonotype was seen more than once but under ten times. This rearrangement joins TRBV4-2 to TRBJ1-5; TRBD1 agrees at 9 bases. This CDR3 contains 19 residues. With V trimmed by 0 bases and J by 2 bases, 11 bases remained unmatched. Germline V lookup: CDR1 LGHNA, CDR2 YNFKEQ. CDR3 sequence reads: CASSQDDTQGAEGNQPQHF. CDR3 nucleotide sequence: TGTGCCAGCAGCCAAGACGACACACAGGGGGCTGAAGGCAATCAGCCCCAGCATTTT.